The source of this TCR beta chain is a study of T-cell reconstitution after alpha-beta-depleted transplantation in children. Study conclusions and caveats: The high TCRbeta diversity at day 60 in some patients came from surviving recipient T cells and thymic progenitors. T-cell counts and diversity at one year post-transplant came mainly from newly produced T cells. Alpha-beta T cells about two months after transplant reportedly derived from several hundred expanded graft clones.

This clonotype occurred many times. The target antigen is unknown. TCRbeta library preparation incorporated unique molecular identifiers. TCRdb redid the calling of the PCR reads with MiXCR, one entry per CDR3 protein. The table includes approximately 150,000 distinct CDR3 sequences, 8.5% to 10% detected once. J was trimmed by 2 bases and V by 0 bases; bases with no gene match: 5. The CDR3 length is 16 residues. The germline CDR1 and CDR2 sequences are MNHEY and SVGAGI. Sequencing was performed on PBMCs, mostly from graft donor cells, taken 180 days after TCRalphabeta/CD19-depleted stem cell transplant. This clonotype was sampled from a female patient under 10 years old who had a stem cell transplant for congenital amegakaryocytic thrombocytopenia, so the T cells may come from the graft donor. The chain combines TRBV6-5 with TRBJ2-5; 8 nucleotides match TRBD2. The CDR3 region is CASSYSAVAGQETQYF. The CDR3 nucleotides are TGTGCCAGCAGTTACTCGGCGGTAGCGGGGCAAGAGACCCAGTACTTC.